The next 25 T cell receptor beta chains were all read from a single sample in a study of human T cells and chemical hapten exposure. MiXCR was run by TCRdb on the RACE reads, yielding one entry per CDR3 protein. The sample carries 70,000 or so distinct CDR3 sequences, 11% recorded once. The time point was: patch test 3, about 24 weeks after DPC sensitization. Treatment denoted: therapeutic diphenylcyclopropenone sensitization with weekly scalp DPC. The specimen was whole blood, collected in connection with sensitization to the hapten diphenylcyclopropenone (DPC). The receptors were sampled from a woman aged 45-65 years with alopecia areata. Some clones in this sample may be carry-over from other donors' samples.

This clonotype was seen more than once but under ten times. CDR3 residues: CASSQVSRNRDGYTF. CDR3 coding DNA: TGTGCCAGCAGCCAAGTATCCCGGAATCGTGATGGCTACACCTTC. The V gene is TRBV14, the J gene TRBJ1-2; no firm D call. The V end was cut by 1 base, the J end by 6 bases, with 15 bases between. This CDR3 is built from 15 residues. Germline CDR1 and CDR2: SGHDN and FVKESK.

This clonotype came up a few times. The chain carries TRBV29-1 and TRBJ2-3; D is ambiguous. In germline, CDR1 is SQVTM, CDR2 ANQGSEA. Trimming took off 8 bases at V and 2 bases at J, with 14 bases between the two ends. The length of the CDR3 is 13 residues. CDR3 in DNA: TGCAGCTGCAGTCTCGGCGACACAGATACGCAGTATTTT. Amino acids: CSCSLGDTDTQYF.

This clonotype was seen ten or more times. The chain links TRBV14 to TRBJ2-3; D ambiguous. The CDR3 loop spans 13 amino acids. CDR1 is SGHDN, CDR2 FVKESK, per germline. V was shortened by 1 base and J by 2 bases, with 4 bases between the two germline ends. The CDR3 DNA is TGTGCCAGCAGCCAAGTCCTCACAGATACGCAGTATTTT. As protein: CASSQVLTDTQYF.

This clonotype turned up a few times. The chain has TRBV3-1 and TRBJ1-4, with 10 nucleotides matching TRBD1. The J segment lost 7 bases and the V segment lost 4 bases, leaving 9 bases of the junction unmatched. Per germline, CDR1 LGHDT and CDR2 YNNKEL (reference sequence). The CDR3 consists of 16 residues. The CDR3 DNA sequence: TGTGCCAGCAGCCCAGGATCGGGGACAGGGGCTGAAAAACTGTTTTTT. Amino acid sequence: CASSPGSGTGAEKLFF.

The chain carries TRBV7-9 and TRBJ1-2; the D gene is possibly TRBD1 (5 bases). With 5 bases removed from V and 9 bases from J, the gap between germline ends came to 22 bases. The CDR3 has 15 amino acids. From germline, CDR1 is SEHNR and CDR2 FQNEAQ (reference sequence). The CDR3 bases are TGTGCCAGCAGCCCCTCGCCCAGAATGGGGGAAAGCTACACCTTC. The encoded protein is CASSPSPRMGESYTF.

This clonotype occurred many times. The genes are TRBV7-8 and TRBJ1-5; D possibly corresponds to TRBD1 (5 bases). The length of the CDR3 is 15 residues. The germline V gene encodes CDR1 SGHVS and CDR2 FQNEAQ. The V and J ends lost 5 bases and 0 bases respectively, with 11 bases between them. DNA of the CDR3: TGTGCCAGCAGCCGGAACGGACATAGCAATCAGCCCCAGCATTTT. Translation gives CASSRNGHSNQPQHF.

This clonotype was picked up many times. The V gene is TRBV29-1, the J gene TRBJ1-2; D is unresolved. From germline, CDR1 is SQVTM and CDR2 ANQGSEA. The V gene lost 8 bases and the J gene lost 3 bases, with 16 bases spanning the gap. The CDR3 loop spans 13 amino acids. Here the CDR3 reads CSSRTEPDYGYTF. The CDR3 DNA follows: TGCAGCTCTAGGACGGAACCAGACTATGGCTACACCTTC.

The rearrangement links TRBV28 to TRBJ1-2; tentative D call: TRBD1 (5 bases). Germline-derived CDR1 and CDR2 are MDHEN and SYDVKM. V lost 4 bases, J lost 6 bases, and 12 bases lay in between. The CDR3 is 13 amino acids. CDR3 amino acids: CASSSPAGNGYTF. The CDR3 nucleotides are TGTGCCAGCAGTTCCCCGGCAGGGAATGGCTACACCTTC.

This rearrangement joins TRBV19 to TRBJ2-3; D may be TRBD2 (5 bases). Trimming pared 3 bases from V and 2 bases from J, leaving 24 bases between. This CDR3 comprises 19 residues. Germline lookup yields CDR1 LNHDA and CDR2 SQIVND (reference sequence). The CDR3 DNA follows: TGTGCCAGTAGTATTCGGGGAACCCACGCCCCGAAGTCCACAGATACGCAGTATTTT. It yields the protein CASSIRGTHAPKSTDTQYF. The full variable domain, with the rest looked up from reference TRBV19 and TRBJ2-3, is DGGITQSPKYLFRKEGQNVTLSCEQNLNHDAMYWYRQDPGQGLRLIYYSQIVNDFQKGDIAEGYSVSREKKESFPLTVTSAQKNPTAFYLCASSIRGTHAPKSTDTQYFGPGTRLTVL.

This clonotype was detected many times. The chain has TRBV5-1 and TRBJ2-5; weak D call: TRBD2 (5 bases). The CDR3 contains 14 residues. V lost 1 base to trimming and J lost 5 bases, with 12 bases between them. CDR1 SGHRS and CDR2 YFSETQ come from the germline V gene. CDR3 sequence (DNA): TGCGCCAGCAGCTTGTCCCCGGGAACGGAGACCCAGTACTTC. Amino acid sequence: CASSLSPGTETQYF.

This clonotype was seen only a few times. The CDR3 region has the DNA TGTGCCATCAGCCCGGGACAGGGCTATCAGCCCCAGCATTTT. It yields the protein CAISPGQGYQPQHF. The V gene is TRBV10-3, the J gene TRBJ1-5, with TRBD1 matching 9 bases. The V and J ends lost 6 bases and 5 bases, in that order; junction bases with no gene match: 5. CDR1 is ENHRY, CDR2 SYGVKD, per germline. The CDR3 consists of 14 residues.

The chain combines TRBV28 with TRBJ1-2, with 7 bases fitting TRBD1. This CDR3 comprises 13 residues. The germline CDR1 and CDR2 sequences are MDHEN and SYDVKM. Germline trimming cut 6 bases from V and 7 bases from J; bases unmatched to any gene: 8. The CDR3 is CASSSDRARGYTF. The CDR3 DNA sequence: TGTGCCAGCAGCTCCGACAGGGCGCGTGGCTACACCTTC.

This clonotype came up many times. As DNA, the CDR3 is TGTGCCAGCAGTAGGCAGGGCTACGAGCAGTACTTC. Encoded protein: CASSRQGYEQYF. This rearrangement joins TRBV2 to TRBJ2-7, with D tentatively TRBD1 (5 bases). The CDR3 length is 12 residues. Per the germline V gene, CDR1 is SNHLY and CDR2 is FYNNEI. V lost 5 bases, J lost 3 bases, and 8 bases lay in between.

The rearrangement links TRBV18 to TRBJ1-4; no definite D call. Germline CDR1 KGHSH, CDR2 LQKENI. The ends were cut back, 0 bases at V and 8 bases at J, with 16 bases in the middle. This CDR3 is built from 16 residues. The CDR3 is CASSPPESKGGEKLFF. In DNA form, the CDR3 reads TGTGCCAGCTCACCACCGGAGAGCAAGGGAGGGGAAAAACTGTTTTTT.

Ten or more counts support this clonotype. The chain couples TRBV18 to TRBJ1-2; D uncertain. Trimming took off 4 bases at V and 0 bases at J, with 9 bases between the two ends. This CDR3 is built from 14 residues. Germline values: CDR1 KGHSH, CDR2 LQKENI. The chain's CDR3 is CASSQDLTNYGYTF. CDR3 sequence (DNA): TGTGCCAGCTCACAGGATCTTACTAACTATGGCTACACCTTC. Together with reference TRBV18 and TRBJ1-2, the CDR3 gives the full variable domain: NAGVMQNPRHLVRRRGQEARLRCSPMKGHSHVYWYRQLPEEGLKFMVYLQKENIIDESGMPKERFSAEFPKEGPSILRIQQVVRGDSAAYFCASSQDLTNYGYTFGSGTRLTVV.

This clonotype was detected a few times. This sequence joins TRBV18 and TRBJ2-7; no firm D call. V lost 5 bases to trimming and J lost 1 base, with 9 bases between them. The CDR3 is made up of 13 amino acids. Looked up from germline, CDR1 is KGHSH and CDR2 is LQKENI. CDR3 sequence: CASSAGFSYEQYF. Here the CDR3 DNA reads TGTGCCAGCTCAGCCGGGTTTTCCTACGAGCAGTACTTC.

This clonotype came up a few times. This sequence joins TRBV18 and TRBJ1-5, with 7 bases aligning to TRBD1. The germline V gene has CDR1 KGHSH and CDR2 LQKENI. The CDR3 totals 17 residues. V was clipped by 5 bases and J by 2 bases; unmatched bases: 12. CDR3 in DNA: TGTGCCAGCTCATTTCAGGGGGTGGGATATGGCAATCAGCCCCAGCATTTT. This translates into CASSFQGVGYGNQPQHF.

The CDR3 nucleotides are TGTGCCAGCGGTCTACATGACAGGGGAGGCGCAGATACGCAGTATTTT. Amino acid sequence: CASGLHDRGGADTQYF. The chain employs TRBV2 and TRBJ2-3; 8 nucleotides line up with TRBD1. The CDR3 contains 16 residues. Germline CDR1 reads SNHLY; CDR2 reads FYNNEI. Unmatched junction bases numbered 14, after V lost 8 bases and J lost 4 bases. The complete variable domain, with remaining parts taken from reference TRBV2 and TRBJ2-3, reads EPEVTQTPSHQVTQMGQEVILRCVPISNHLYFYWYRQILGQKVEFLVSFYNNEISEKSEIFDDQFSVERPDGSNFTLKIRSTKLEDSAMYFCASGLHDRGGADTQYFGPGTRLTVL.

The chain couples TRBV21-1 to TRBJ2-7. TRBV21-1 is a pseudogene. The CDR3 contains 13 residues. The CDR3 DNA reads TGTGCCAGCAGCAAACCGCCATCCTACGAGCAGTACTTC. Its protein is CASSKPPSYEQYF.

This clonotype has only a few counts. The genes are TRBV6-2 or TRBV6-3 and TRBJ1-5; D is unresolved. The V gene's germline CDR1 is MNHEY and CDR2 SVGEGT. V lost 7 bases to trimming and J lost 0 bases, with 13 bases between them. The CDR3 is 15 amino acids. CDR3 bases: TGTGCCAGCACCAAACTTGGGTATAGCAATCAGCCCCAGCATTTT. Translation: CASTKLGYSNQPQHF.

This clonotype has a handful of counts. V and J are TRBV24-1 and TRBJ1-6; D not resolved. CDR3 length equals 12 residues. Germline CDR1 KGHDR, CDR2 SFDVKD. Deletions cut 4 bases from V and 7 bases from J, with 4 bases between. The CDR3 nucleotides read TGTGCCACCAGTGAACCAAATTCACCCCTCCACTTT. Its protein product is CATSEPNSPLHF.

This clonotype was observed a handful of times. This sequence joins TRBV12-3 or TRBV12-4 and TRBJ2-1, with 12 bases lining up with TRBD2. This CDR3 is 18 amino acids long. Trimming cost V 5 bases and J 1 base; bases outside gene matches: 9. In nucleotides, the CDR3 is TGTGCCAGCAGTCTTGATCTGCTAGCGGGAGGGTCCTACAATGAGCAGTTCTTC. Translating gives CASSLDLLAGGSYNEQFF.

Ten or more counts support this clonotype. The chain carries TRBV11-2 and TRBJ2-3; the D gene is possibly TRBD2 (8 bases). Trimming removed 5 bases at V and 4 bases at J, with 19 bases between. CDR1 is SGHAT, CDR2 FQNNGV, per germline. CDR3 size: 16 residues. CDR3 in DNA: TGTGCCAGCAGCCAGGGGGTAGGAGCGGGAGCAGATACGCAGTATTTT. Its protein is CASSQGVGAGADTQYF.

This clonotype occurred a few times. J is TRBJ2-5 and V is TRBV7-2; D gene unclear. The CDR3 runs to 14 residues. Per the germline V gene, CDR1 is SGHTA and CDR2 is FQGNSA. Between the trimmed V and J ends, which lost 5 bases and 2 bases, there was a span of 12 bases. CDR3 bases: TGTGCCAGCAGCCTCTCGCAATGGCAAGAGACCCAGTACTTC. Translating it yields CASSLSQWQETQYF.

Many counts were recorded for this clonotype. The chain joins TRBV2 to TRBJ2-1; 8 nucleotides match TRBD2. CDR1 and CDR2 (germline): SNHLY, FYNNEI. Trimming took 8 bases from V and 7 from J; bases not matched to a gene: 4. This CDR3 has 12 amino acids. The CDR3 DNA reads TGTGCCAGCCTGGGCGGGGGGAATGAGCAGTTCTTC. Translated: CASLGGGNEQFF.